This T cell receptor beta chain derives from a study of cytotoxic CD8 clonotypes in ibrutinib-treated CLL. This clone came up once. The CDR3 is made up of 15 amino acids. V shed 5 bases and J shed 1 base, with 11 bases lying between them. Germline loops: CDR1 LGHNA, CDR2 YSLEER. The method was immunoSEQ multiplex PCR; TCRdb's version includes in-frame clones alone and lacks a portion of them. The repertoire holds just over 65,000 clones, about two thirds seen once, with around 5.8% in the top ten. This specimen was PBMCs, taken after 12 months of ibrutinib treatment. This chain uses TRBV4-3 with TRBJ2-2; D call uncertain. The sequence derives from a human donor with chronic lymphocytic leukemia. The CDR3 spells CASSYGLGNTGELFF. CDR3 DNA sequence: TGCGCCAGCAGCTATGGGTTGGGGAACACCGGGGAGCTGTTTTTT.